The clone carrying this T cell receptor (beta chain) showed up many times. Its target is not known. The source of the sample is a study of neurological immune-mediated disorders. Overall study results and limits: Multiple sclerosis was found to have the least TCR clonal expansion, below healthy controls, and HTLV-1-associated myelopathy the most. Among expanded clones, no CDR3 amino acid sequences were shared across subjects, a pattern suggesting private repertoires in all groups.

The V end lost 3 bases, the J end lost 4 bases, and 9 bases lay between the germline ends. The CDR3 has 13 amino acids. The V gene's germline CDR1 is LGHDT and CDR2 YNNKEL (reference sequence). 5'RACE with 10-nucleotide random UMIs produced the cDNA. Using its own MiXCR run on the 5' RACE reads, TCRdb lists one record per CDR3 protein. Among about 87,000 distinct CDR3 sequences listed, under 4.5% were seen once. The specimen sequenced was PBMCs. The sequence was collected from a woman in her forties or fifties with multiple sclerosis. The chain is built from TRBV3-1 and TRBJ1-1, with D maybe TRBD1 (5 bases). This CDR3 is CASSQGGGTEAFF. The DNA for the CDR3 is TGTGCCAGCAGCCAGGGCGGGGGCACTGAAGCTTTCTTT.